This TCR beta chain was captured by sequencing in a study of blood T cell repertoires in COVID-19. Study-level background: Acute and convalescent COVID-19 specimens originated in the United States, Italy and Spain.

Per the germline V gene, CDR1 is SGHKS and CDR2 is YYEKEE (reference sequence). The CDR3 totals 16 residues. V lost 0 bases to trimming and J lost 7 bases, with 17 bases between them. Per the authors' pipeline: Nucleated cell counts were estimated from reference gene primer amplification. Assay: immunoSEQ multiplex PCR; the TCRdb copy retains only in-frame clones and omits some. V and J calls and clone size are given by that table; D and trimming were obtained from the DNA. The sample lists about 130,000 clones; about four fifths were seen once. V usage is TRBV5-5 and J usage is TRBJ2-1; D is uncertain. This receptor was identified in a woman between 25 and 40 years old who had recovered from COVID-19. Input material: peripheral blood. As DNA, the CDR3 is TGTGCCAGCAGCTTGGTTCTCGGGTCTACTGGAAATGAGCAGTTCTTC. Translated: CASSLVLGSTGNEQFF.